Sequencing of this TCR beta chain was carried out in a study of neurological immune-mediated disorders. General study findings and limits: Multiple sclerosis, the disease with the least TCR clonal expansion, fell below healthy controls, whereas HTLV-1-associated myelopathy showed the most.

CDR3 length: 14 amino acids. The trim removed 2 bases at V and 6 bases at J, leaving 5 bases unmatched. In germline, CDR1 is SGHRS, CDR2 YFSETQ. The starting material, 2 million PBMCs stored at -80 C, gave rise to the unsorted libraries. TCRdb called the 5' RACE reads again in MiXCR, with one record for every CDR3 protein. The data show tens of thousands of distinct CDR3 sequences, 11% to 15% seen once. This clonotype was seen many times. Its antigen is unknown. V is TRBV5-1 and J is TRBJ2-3; 8 positions match TRBD1. Sequencing was carried out using PBMCs. The origin of this receptor is a woman aged 45 to 65 in good health. The CDR3 bases are TGCGCCAGCAGCTTTAGGACAGGGCCCGATACGCAGTATTTT. It encodes CASSFRTGPDTQYF.